The 3 T cell receptor beta chains given below trace back to one sample, sequenced in a study of early T cells in non-severe SARS-CoV-2 infection (dated by TCRdb to 2020 to 2022). The library was obtained by 5' RACE. Sequenced using a NextSeq 500. TCRdb trimmed public reads at Q25 via fastp, called clones via MiXCR and kept in-frame beta chains. Every CDR3 protein is listed once, alongside the most common genes and DNA of its rows. The sample table lists around 84,000 distinct CDR3 sequences, 8% to 13% of them with a count of one. Around 8% of the sample is taken by the ten largest. The sample was whole blood, taken at baseline. The source is an adult who was a healthcare worker with PCR-confirmed SARS-CoV-2 infection or an uninfected control (not recorded which).

The rearrangement uses TRBV2 and TRBJ2-1; D unclear. There are 11 residues in the CDR3. Trimming took 6 bases from V and 10 from J, leaving 10 bases between them. The germline V gene encodes CDR1 SNHLY and CDR2 FYNNEI. CDR3 DNA: TGTGCCAGCAGGGGTGACGGGGAGCAGTTCTTC. Its protein product is CASRGDGEQFF.

This clonotype was seen only a few times. The chain is built from TRBV7-9 and TRBJ1-4; 10 nucleotides match TRBD1. J lost 11 bases, V lost 5 bases, and 8 bases had no gene match. Germline V gene data show CDR1 as SEHNR and CDR2 as FQNEAQ (reference sequence). This CDR3 has 14 amino acids. The CDR3 DNA sequence: TGTGCCAGCAGCGCCGGGACAGGGGTTGACAAACTGTTTTTT. This gives the protein CASSAGTGVDKLFF.

This clonotype was seen repeatedly, ten times or more. The chain links TRBV5-4 to TRBJ1-3; no clear D gene. V lost 10 bases, J lost 0 bases, and 14 bases lay in between. Germline V gives CDR1 SGHNT, CDR2 YYREEE (reference sequence). The CDR3 sequence is 14 residues long. This CDR3 reads CASFGGPSGNTIYF. The CDR3 nucleotides are TGTGCCTCATTCGGCGGGCCCTCTGGAAACACCATATATTTT. The full variable domain, in which reference TRBV5-4 and TRBJ1-3 provide the parts outside the CDR3, is ETGVTQSPTHLIKTRGQQVTLRCSSQSGHNTVSWYQQALGQGPQFIFQYYREEENGRGNFPPRFSGLQFPNYSSELNVNALELDDSALYLCASFGGPSGNTIYFGEGSWLTVV.